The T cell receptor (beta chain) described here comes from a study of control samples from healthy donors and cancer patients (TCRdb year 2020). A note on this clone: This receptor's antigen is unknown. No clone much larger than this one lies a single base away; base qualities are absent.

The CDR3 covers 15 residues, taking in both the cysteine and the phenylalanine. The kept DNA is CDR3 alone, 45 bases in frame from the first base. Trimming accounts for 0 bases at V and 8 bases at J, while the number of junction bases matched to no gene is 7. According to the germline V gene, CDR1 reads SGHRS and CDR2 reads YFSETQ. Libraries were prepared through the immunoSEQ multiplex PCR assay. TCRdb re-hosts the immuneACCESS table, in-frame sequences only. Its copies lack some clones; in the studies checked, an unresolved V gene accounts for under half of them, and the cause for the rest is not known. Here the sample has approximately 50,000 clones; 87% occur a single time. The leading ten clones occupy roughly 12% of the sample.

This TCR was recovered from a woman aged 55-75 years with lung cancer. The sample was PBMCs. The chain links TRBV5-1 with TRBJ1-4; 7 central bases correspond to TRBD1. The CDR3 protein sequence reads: CASSLGAGGGEKLFF. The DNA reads TGCGCCAGCAGCTTGGGGGCAGGGGGTGGCGAAAAACTGTTTTTT.